This T cell receptor (beta chain) comes out of a study of blood T cell repertoires in COVID-19. At the level of the study: There were acute and convalescent COVID-19 samples, and they came from the United States, Italy and Spain. In each case, the material was cDNA or gDNA derived from T cells, B-cell-depleted T cells, or PBMCs.

The CDR3 loop spans 15 amino acids. V shed 6 bases and J 0 bases; nucleotides not matched to a gene: 7. Germline assignment: CDR1 SNHLY and CDR2 FYNNEI. As processed by the authors: Reference gene primer amplification in the assay estimated nucleated cell counts. The assay was immunoSEQ multiplex PCR, and TCRdb's table has in-frame clones only and misses some. V and J calls and clone size are given by that table; D and trimming were obtained from the DNA. The sample carries about 75,000 clones, roughly 82% recorded once. This sequence joins TRBV2 and TRBJ2-7; 8 bases map to TRBD1. The specimen sequenced was peripheral blood. This sequence was found in a woman between 45 and 60 years old with acute or convalescent COVID-19. CDR3 amino acids: CASRAGQVYSYEQYF. In DNA, the CDR3 is TGTGCCAGCAGGGCGGGACAGGTTTACTCCTACGAGCAGTACTTC. The entire variable domain, with the rest obtained from reference TRBV2 and TRBJ2-7, is as follows: EPEVTQTPSHQVTQMGQEVILRCVPISNHLYFYWYRQILGQKVEFLVSFYNNEISEKSEIFDDQFSVERPDGSNFTLKIRSTKLEDSAMYFCASRAGQVYSYEQYFGPGTRLTVT.